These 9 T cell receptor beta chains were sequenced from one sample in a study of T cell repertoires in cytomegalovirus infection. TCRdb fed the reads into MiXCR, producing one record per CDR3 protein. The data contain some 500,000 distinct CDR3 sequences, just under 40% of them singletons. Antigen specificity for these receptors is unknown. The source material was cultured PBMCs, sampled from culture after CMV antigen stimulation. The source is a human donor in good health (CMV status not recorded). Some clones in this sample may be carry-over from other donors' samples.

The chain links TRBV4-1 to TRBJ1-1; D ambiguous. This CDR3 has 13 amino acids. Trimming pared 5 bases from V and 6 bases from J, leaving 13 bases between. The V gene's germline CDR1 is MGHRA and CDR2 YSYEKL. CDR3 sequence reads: CASSNRGPPEAFF. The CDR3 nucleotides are TGCGCCAGCAGCAACCGGGGTCCCCCTGAAGCTTTCTTT.

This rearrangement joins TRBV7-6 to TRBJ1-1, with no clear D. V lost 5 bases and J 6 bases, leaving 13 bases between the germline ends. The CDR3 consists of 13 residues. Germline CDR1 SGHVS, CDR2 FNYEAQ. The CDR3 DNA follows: TGTGCCAGCAGCCCTTTGCCCTCGGCTGAAGCTTTCTTT. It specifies CASSPLPSAEAFF.

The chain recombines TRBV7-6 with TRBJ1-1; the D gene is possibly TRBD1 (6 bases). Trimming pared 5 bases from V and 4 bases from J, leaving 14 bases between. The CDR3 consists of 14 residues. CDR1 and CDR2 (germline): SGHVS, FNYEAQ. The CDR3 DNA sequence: TGTGCCAGCAGCACACGGACAGATTTCACTGAAGCTTTCTTT. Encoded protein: CASSTRTDFTEAFF.

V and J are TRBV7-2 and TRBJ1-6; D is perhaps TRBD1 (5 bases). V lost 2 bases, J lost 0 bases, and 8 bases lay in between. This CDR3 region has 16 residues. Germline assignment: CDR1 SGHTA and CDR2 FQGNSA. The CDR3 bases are TGTGCCAGCAGCTTATACAGGAGCTCCTATAATTCACCCCTCCACTTT. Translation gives CASSLYRSSYNSPLHF.

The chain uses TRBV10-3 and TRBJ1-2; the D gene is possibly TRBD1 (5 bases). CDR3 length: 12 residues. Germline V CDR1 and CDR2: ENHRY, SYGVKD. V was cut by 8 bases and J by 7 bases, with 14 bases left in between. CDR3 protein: CAIPEGRSGYTF. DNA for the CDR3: TGTGCCATCCCCGAGGGACGGAGTGGCTACACCTTC.

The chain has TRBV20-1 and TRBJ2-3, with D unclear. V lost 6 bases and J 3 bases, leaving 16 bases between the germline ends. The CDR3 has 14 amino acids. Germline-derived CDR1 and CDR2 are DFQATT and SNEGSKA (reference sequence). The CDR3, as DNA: TGCAGTGCGGCCCCTGGCGCCTTGACAGATACGCAGTATTTT. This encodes CSAAPGALTDTQYF.

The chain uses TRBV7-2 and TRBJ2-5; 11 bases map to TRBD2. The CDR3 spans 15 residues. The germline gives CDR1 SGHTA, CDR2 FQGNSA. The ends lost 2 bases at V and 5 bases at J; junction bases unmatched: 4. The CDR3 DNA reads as TGTGCCAGCAGCTTAACTAGCGGGAGTGGGGAGACCCAGTACTTC. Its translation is CASSLTSGSGETQYF.

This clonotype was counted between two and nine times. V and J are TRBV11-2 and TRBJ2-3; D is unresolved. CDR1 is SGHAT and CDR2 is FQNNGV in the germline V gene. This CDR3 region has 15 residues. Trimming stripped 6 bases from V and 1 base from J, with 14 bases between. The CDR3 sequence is CASSPFGSRTDTQYF. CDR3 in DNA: TGTGCCAGCAGTCCGTTCGGGTCCCGCACAGATACGCAGTATTTT.

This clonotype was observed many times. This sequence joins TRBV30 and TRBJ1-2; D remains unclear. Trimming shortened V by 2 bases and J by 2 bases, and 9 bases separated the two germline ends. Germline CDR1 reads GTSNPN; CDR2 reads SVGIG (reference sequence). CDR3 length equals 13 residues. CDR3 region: CAWSPDGNYGYTF. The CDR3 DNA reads TGTGCCTGGAGTCCCGACGGGAACTATGGCTACACCTTC.